Presented here are 25 T cell receptor beta chains from one specimen sequenced in a study of cytomegalovirus exposure and HLA in healthy donors. The table came from immunoSEQ multiplex PCR; TCRdb's copy has only in-frame clones and leaves some out. The sample lists 200,000 to 250,000 clones; over 80% were seen once. The specimen was PBMCs. The receptors originated from a woman in her twenties or thirties in good health and CMV-seropositive.

V gene TRBV7-8 combines with J gene TRBJ2-7; a possible D gene is TRBD1 (6 bases). The CDR3 has 15 amino acids. The ends were cut back, 4 bases at V and 3 bases at J, with 16 bases in the middle. The germline V gene has CDR1 SGHVS and CDR2 FQNEAQ. The CDR3 region has the DNA TGTGCCAGCAGCTCTACTAGGGGACACTTCTACGAGCAGTACTTC. Amino acid sequence: CASSSTRGHFYEQYF. Supplemented by reference TRBV7-8 and TRBJ2-7, the full variable domain reads GAGVSQSPRYKVAKRGQDVALRCDPISGHVSLFWYQQALGQGPEFLTYFQNEAQLDKSGLPSDRFFAERPEGSVSTLKIQRTQQEDSAVYLCASSSTRGHFYEQYFGPGTRLTVT.

V gene TRBV11-1 combines with J gene TRBJ1-3; tentative D call: TRBD1 (6 bases). Germline V gene lookup returns CDR1 SGHAT and CDR2 FQDESV (reference sequence). This CDR3 spans 14 amino acids. V lost 5 bases and J 0 bases, leaving 8 bases between the germline ends. The CDR3 loop is CASSRTDSGNTIYF. The CDR3 nucleotides read TGTGCCAGCAGCCGGACAGACTCTGGAAACACCATATATTTT.

The chain is built from TRBV19 and TRBJ1-2, with a weak D call TRBD1 (6 bases). Germline assignment: CDR1 LNHDA and CDR2 SQIVND (reference sequence). The CDR3 extends over 15 amino acids. V lost 3 bases to trimming and J lost 6 bases, with 17 bases between them. CDR3: CASSMLGDNPHGYTF. CDR3 nucleotide sequence: TGTGCCAGTAGTATGTTAGGGGACAACCCCCATGGCTACACCTTC. Full variable domain (remainder filled in from reference TRBV19 and TRBJ1-2): DGGITQSPKYLFRKEGQNVTLSCEQNLNHDAMYWYRQDPGQGLRLIYYSQIVNDFQKGDIAEGYSVSREKKESFPLTVTSAQKNPTAFYLCASSMLGDNPHGYTFGSGTRLTVV.

The rearrangement joins TRBV29-1 to TRBJ2-2, with a weak D call TRBD1 (5 bases). The CDR3 runs to 11 residues. The germline V and J ends were trimmed by 7 bases and 4 bases, with 7 bases remaining between them. Germline V CDR1 and CDR2: SQVTM, ANQGSEA. This CDR3 is CSATVTGELFF. CDR3 DNA: TGCAGCGCGACAGTCACCGGGGAGCTGTTTTTT.

V gene TRBV18 combines with J gene TRBJ2-3; no reliable D call. Germline V CDR1 and CDR2: KGHSH, LQKENI. The CDR3 loop spans 15 amino acids. The ends were cut back, 1 base at V and 0 bases at J, with 8 bases in the middle. CDR3 protein: CASSPLVVSTDTQYF. CDR3 DNA sequence: TGTGCCAGCTCACCACTGGTAGTAAGCACAGATACGCAGTATTTT.

This clone was seen only once. CDR3 amino acids: CASSLTSTAHPYEQYF. The CDR3 nucleotides read TGTGCCAGCAGCTTAACTTCGACGGCCCACCCCTACGAGCAGTACTTC. The V call is TRBV7-2, the J call TRBJ2-7; unclear D gene. V lost 2 bases and J 2 bases, leaving 16 bases between the germline ends. CDR1 is SGHTA and CDR2 is FQGNSA in the germline V gene. This CDR3 has 16 residues.

V gene TRBV9 combines with J gene TRBJ1-2, with 10 bases identical to TRBD1. Germline CDR1 is SGDLS and CDR2 is YYNGEE. This CDR3 spans 15 amino acids. V shed 0 bases, J shed 5 bases, and the junction held 4 bases outside the gene matches. This CDR3 is CASSVDGQGVYGYTF. CDR3 bases: TGTGCCAGCAGCGTAGACGGACAGGGGGTATATGGCTACACCTTC.

V and J are TRBV27 and TRBJ2-1; 7 nucleotides agree with TRBD1. The CDR3 spans 15 residues. The germline CDR1 and CDR2 sequences are MNHEY and SMNVEV (reference sequence). Trimming removed 7 bases from V and 7 bases from J; junction bases left unmatched: 13. The CDR3 DNA sequence: TGTGCCAGCACCCTGGAAGGGGGCGCGGAGAATGAGCAGTTCTTC. Amino acid sequence: CASTLEGGAENEQFF.

This sequence joins TRBV2 and TRBJ1-3; D is uncertain. Germline V lookup: CDR1 SNHLY, CDR2 FYNNEI. The CDR3 contains 15 residues. V gave up 6 bases and J gave up 0 bases, with 12 bases separating them. The DNA of the CDR3 is TGTGCCAGCAGGCTAGGACGGGGCTCTGGAAACACCATATATTTT. Translated: CASRLGRGSGNTIYF. Full variable domain (remainder filled in from reference TRBV2 and TRBJ1-3): EPEVTQTPSHQVTQMGQEVILRCVPISNHLYFYWYRQILGQKVEFLVSFYNNEISEKSEIFDDQFSVERPDGSNFTLKIRSTKLEDSAMYFCASRLGRGSGNTIYFGEGSWLTVV.

V gene TRBV7-8 combines with J gene TRBJ2-7; D is ambiguous. V lost 1 base, J lost 4 bases, and 14 bases lay in between. Per the germline V gene, CDR1 is SGHVS and CDR2 is FQNEAQ. The CDR3 is 15 residues long. The CDR3 is CASSLGTGIGYEQYF. The CDR3 DNA reads TGTGCCAGCAGCTTAGGAACTGGGATTGGGTACGAGCAGTACTTC.

The DNA of the CDR3 is TGTGCCACCAGCGTCGGACTAGCGGGAGACTACGAGCAGTACTTC. This encodes CATSVGLAGDYEQYF. This chain links TRBV15 with TRBJ2-7, with TRBD2 identical over 13 bases. Germline V CDR1 and CDR2: LNHNV, YYDKDF (reference sequence). The CDR3 spans 15 residues. With 5 bases clipped from V and 3 bases from J, the junction kept 4 bases outside the gene matches. Full variable domain (remainder filled in from reference TRBV15 and TRBJ2-7): DAMVIQNPRYQVTQFGKPVTLSCSQTLNHNVMYWYQQKSSQAPKLLFHYYDKDFNNEADTPDNFQSRRPNTSFCFLDIRSPGLGDTAMYLCATSVGLAGDYEQYFGPGTRLTVT.

This clone was picked up one time. V is TRBV2 and J is TRBJ2-1, with D unclear. Germline V lookup: CDR1 SNHLY, CDR2 FYNNEI. V lost 2 bases to trimming and J lost 7 bases, with 3 bases between them. CDR3 size: 11 residues. The CDR3 is CASSEWNEQFF. The CDR3 DNA sequence: TGTGCCAGCAGTGAATGGAATGAGCAGTTCTTC.

For the CDR3, the DNA is TGTGCCTGGATCAAACCGGGAGGGAGAGACTATGGCTACACCTTC. Translation gives CAWIKPGGRDYGYTF. The chain links TRBV30 to TRBJ1-2; D gene uncertain. This CDR3 is built from 15 residues. Looked up from germline, CDR1 is GTSNPN and CDR2 is SVGIG (reference sequence). With 4 bases removed from V and 3 bases from J, the gap between germline ends came to 18 bases.

The rearrangement links TRBV30 to TRBJ2-6; D is possibly TRBD1 (6 bases). This CDR3 is built from 17 residues. V was cut by 0 bases and J by 2 bases, with 14 bases left in between. Germline V gives CDR1 GTSNPN, CDR2 SVGIG (reference sequence). The CDR3, as DNA: TGTGCCTGGAGTGTTGGGACATCGGCTCCTGGGGCCAACGTCCTGACTTTC. Amino acid sequence: CAWSVGTSAPGANVLTF.

V gene TRBV6-5 combines with J gene TRBJ2-3; no firm D call. CDR3 size: 15 residues. Per germline, CDR1 MNHEY and CDR2 SVGAGI. Trimming took off 6 bases at V and 1 base at J, with 14 bases between the two ends. CDR3 coding DNA: TGTGCCAGCAGATCGATCTATAGGGGCACAGATACGCAGTATTTT. Its translation: CASRSIYRGTDTQYF.

Here the CDR3 DNA reads TGTGCCAGCAGCTGGACCCGCTATGGCTACACCTTC. It translates to CASSWTRYGYTF. The chain couples TRBV28 to TRBJ1-2, with D unclear. This CDR3 contains 12 residues. Germline CDR1 MDHEN, CDR2 SYDVKM. V dropped 6 bases and J dropped 4 bases, with 9 bases sitting between them.

A remark on this clone: This sequence may be a read error, since a much larger clone differs from it by one base. V is TRBV11-3 and J is TRBJ1-1; 7 bases are a match to TRBD1. Germline CDR1 and CDR2: SGHNT and YENEEA. Germline trimming cut 2 bases from V and 3 bases from J; bases unmatched to any gene: 0. The CDR3 consists of 13 residues. In DNA form, the CDR3 reads TGTGCCAGCAGCTTACAGGGGGACACTGAAGCTTTCTTT. It encodes CASSLQGDTEAFF.

The chain couples TRBV6-5 to TRBJ1-2; D unresolved. The CDR3 consists of 14 residues. Germline V gives CDR1 MNHEY, CDR2 SVGAGI. Trimming cost V 5 bases and J 0 bases, with 10 bases left between them. CDR3 in DNA: TGTGCCAGCAGTGGCGAGGTCGCTAACTATGGCTACACCTTC. Amino acid sequence: CASSGEVANYGYTF.

This clone has more than one count but fewer than ten. V and J are TRBV19 and TRBJ1-5, with D possibly TRBD1 on 6 matching bases. CDR3 length equals 16 residues. V gave up 1 base and J gave up 1 base, with 11 bases separating them. From germline, CDR1 is LNHDA and CDR2 SQIVND (reference sequence). CDR3 loop: CASSIAATGSNQPQHF. In DNA, the CDR3 is TGTGCCAGTAGTATAGCTGCAACAGGGAGCAATCAGCCCCAGCATTTT.

J is TRBJ1-5 and V is TRBV29-1; 7 positions match TRBD1. CDR1 and CDR2 from the germline V gene are SQVTM and ANQGSEA. V trimming: 5 bases; J trimming: 11 bases; junction bases outside the gene matches: 15. CDR3 length equals 14 residues. CDR3 sequence: CSVPQGKPGGAQHF. The CDR3 DNA reads as TGCAGCGTTCCCCAGGGGAAACCAGGGGGAGCCCAGCATTTT.

This clone was detected only once. V gene TRBV27 combines with J gene TRBJ2-1, with D unresolved. Germline-derived CDR1 and CDR2 are MNHEY and SMNVEV (reference sequence). V was trimmed by 3 bases and J by 9 bases, leaving 9 bases between them. The CDR3 runs to 12 residues. CDR3 loop: CASSFWSGEQFF. In DNA, the CDR3 is TGTGCCAGCAGTTTTTGGTCGGGTGAGCAGTTCTTC.

The chain uses TRBV5-1 and TRBJ2-7; TRBD1 might be the D (5 bases). This CDR3 is built from 15 residues. Trimming took 5 bases from V and 0 from J, leaving 15 bases between them. The germline gives CDR1 SGHRS, CDR2 YFSETQ. The CDR3 DNA follows: TGCGCCAGCAGTCCCTATGGACACTCCTCCTACGAGCAGTACTTC. It specifies CASSPYGHSSYEQYF.

This clone was observed a few times. The chain is built from TRBV7-9 and TRBJ2-7, with D perhaps matching TRBD1 (6 bases). There are 13 residues in the CDR3. V dropped 5 bases and J dropped 2 bases, with 10 bases sitting between them. Germline CDR1 SEHNR, CDR2 FQNEAQ (reference sequence). CDR3 DNA sequence: TGTGCCAGCAGCCGAGGACAGCCCTACGAGCAGTACTTC. Translated, it gives CASSRGQPYEQYF.

Note on this clone: The same CDR3 arises from other DNA sequences in this sample as well. The chain is built from TRBV27 and TRBJ1-1, with no clear D. V gave up 4 bases and J gave up 4 bases, with 7 bases separating them. CDR1 is MNHEY, CDR2 SMNVEV, per germline (reference sequence). This CDR3 region has 12 residues. The CDR3 nucleotides are TGTGCCAGCAGTTCGGGGAGCACTGAAGCTTTCTTT. Protein: CASSSGSTEAFF.

This chain connects TRBV9 to TRBJ2-1, with TRBD2 matching over 12 bases. This CDR3 is built from 14 residues. Germline assignment: CDR1 SGDLS and CDR2 YYNGEE. The trim removed 4 bases at V and 12 bases at J, leaving 8 bases unmatched. Here the CDR3 reads CASSSATSGSVQFF. CDR3 nucleotides: TGTGCCAGCAGCTCCGCGACTAGCGGGAGTGTGCAGTTCTTC. The full variable domain, completed using reference TRBV9 and TRBJ2-1, is DSGVTQTPKHLITATGQRVTLRCSPRSGDLSVYWYQQSLDQGLQFLIQYYNGEERAKGNILERFSAQQFPDLHSELNLSSLELGDSALYFCASSSATSGSVQFFGPGTRLTVL.